The text below deals with one T cell receptor (beta chain). The data originate from a study of technical replicates of blood from several donors. Repertoires were generated with immunoSEQ multiplex PCR, while TCRdb's copy carries only in-frame clones and drops some. The sample gives tens of thousands of clones, roughly 90% of which show up once; 4.7% is in the top ten. This CDR3 contains 13 residues. Unmatched junction bases numbered 5, after V lost 4 bases and J lost 13 bases. Germline V gene sequence: CDR1 LNHDA, CDR2 SQIVND (reference sequence). The chain employs TRBV19 and TRBJ2-1; TRBD2 agrees at 12 bases. The sequence was obtained from a human donor in good health. Some clones in this sample may be carry-over from other donors' samples. Sequencing used PBMCs. CDR3 loop: CASSTRTSGDQFF. The CDR3, as DNA: TGTGCCAGTAGTACCCGGACTAGCGGGGACCAGTTCTTC. Looking up the rest from reference TRBV19 and TRBJ2-1 gives the full variable domain: DGGITQSPKYLFRKEGQNVTLSCEQNLNHDAMYWYRQDPGQGLRLIYYSQIVNDFQKGDIAEGYSVSREKKESFPLTVTSAQKNPTAFYLCASSTRTSGDQFFGPGTRLTVL.